The rows below give T cell receptor beta chains drawn from one sample of a study of T cells in Graves' hyperthyroidism and ophthalmopathy. TCRdb redid the calling of the multiplex PCR reads with MiXCR, one entry per CDR3 protein. Found here are 250,000 to 350,000 distinct CDR3 sequences, around 17% of them singletons; the top ten hold roughly a third. Sequenced input: blood. These TCRs come from a man aged 30 to 39 with Graves' hyperthyroidism. Both conserved end residues are part of each CDR3. A D gene is named only where the DNA matches it firmly. Some rows have no size entry. The others give once, few or many, or a class for an expanded clone.

v_gene	abundance	j_gene	d_gene	CDR3nt	CDR3aa
TRBV6-1	NA	TRBJ2-1	TRBD2	TGTGCCAGCAGCTGGGGGGGTAGCGGGAGCGATGAGCAGTTCTTC	CASSWGGSGSDEQFF
TRBV27	many	TRBJ2-5	NA	TGTGCCAGCAGACCTTGGTCTAGCGAGTACGAGACCCAGTACTTC	CASRPWSSEYETQYF
TRBV11-2	NA	TRBJ2-7	NA	TGTGCCAGCAGCCCCCGCTGGTTCCGAAAGCCCTCCTACGAGCAGTACTTC	CASSPRWFRKPSYEQYF
TRBV2	many	TRBJ1-5	TRBD1	TGTGCCAGCAGTGGACAGGGGTGGGGTCAGCCCCAGCATTTT	CASSGQGWGQPQHF
TRBV30	NA	TRBJ1-1	NA	TGTGCCTGGAGTGTACTCTCGAACACTGAAGCTTTCTTT	CAWSVLSNTEAFF
TRBV20-1	many	TRBJ2-3	NA	TGCAGTGCCTCCGAAGGGGAGACAGATACGCAGTATTTT	CSASEGETDTQYF
TRBV6-1	many	TRBJ1-1	NA	TGTGCCAGCAGCCGAAGACGACAGGATGACACTGAAGCTTTCTTT	CASSRRRQDDTEAFF
TRBV30	many	TRBJ2-2	TRBD2	TGTGCCTGGGGGACTACACTCGGGGAGCTGTTTTTT	CAWGTTLGELFF
TRBV11-1	NA	TRBJ1-1	NA	TGTGCCAGCAGCCCGGTCGGGGGGACTGAAGCTTTCTTT	CASSPVGGTEAFF
TRBV28	many	TRBJ1-4	NA	TGTGCCAGCAGCCCTTCGGACGGGGGGTTCGAAAAACTGTTTTTT	CASSPSDGGFEKLFF
TRBV12-5	many	TRBJ1-3	NA	TGTGCTAGTGCCTTAGGGGGTTCCGCTGGAAACACCATATATTTT	CASALGGSAGNTIYF
TRBV12-3/TRBV12-4	many	TRBJ2-2	NA	TGTGCCAGCAGCATACACGGGCTAGCGGGGGAGCTGTTTTTT	CASSIHGLAGELFF
TRBV11-3	many	TRBJ1-1	NA	TGTGCCAGCAGCTCAGACATTCCTCCGCACGAAGCTTTCTTT	CASSSDIPPHEAFF
TRBV11-2	many	TRBJ2-7	TRBD1	TGTGCCAGCAGCTCGGGACAGCTGTCGACCTACGAGCAGTACTTC	CASSSGQLSTYEQYF
TRBV27	many	TRBJ2-3	NA	TGTGCCAGCAGTTTACAGAGCCACACAGATACGCAGTATTTT	CASSLQSHTDTQYF
TRBV29-1	few	TRBJ1-1	NA	TGCAGCGTGAGTGTCGGGAGGGTCACTGAAGCTTTCTTT	CSVSVGRVTEAFF
TRBV3-1	many	TRBJ1-1	NA	TGTGCCAGCAGCCAAGTAGGGGTGAGGACTGAAGCTTTCTTT	CASSQVGVRTEAFF
TRBV11-2	NA	TRBJ1-3	NA	TGTGCCAGCAGCTTAGAGATACCCCGAAACACCATATATTTT	CASSLEIPRNTIYF
TRBV7-6	NA	TRBJ1-1	NA	TGTGCCTGTCAGTCGGGGGTCGACACTGAAGCTTTCTTT	CACQSGVDTEAFF
TRBV18	many	TRBJ1-1	TRBD1	TGTGCCAGCTCACCCTGGGACAGGGCAGAAGCTTTCTTT	CASSPWDRAEAFF
TRBV20-1	few	TRBJ1-5	NA	TGCAGTGCTAGAGATATGCGGGGATCCCTTAGCAATCAGCCCCAGCATTTT	CSARDMRGSLSNQPQHF